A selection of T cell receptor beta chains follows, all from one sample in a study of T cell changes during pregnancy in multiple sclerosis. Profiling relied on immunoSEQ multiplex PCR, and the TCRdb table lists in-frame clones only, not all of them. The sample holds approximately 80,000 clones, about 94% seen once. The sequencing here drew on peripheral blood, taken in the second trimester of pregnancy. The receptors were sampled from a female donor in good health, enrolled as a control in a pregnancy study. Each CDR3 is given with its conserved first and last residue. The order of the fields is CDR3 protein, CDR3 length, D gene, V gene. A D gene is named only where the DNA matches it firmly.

CASNLKGQGASPLHF | 15 | TRBD1 | TRBV6-6
CASSVSGRTEAFF | 13 | . | TRBV2
CSVPGQEVGNEQFF | 14 | TRBD1 | TRBV29-1
CASSYTPYEQYF | 12 | . | TRBV2
CPRGGDYEQYF | 11 | TRBD2 | TRBV10-1
CASRISGWGTDTQYF | 15 | . | TRBV19
CASSPSEYRPSETQYF | 16 | . | TRBV25-1
CASSVGAQPGNEQFF | 15 | . | TRBV9
CSVEDRGGRSTDTQYF | 16 | TRBD2 | TRBV29-1
CASSPQAGGGETQYF | 15 | TRBD2 | TRBV5-4
CASSLNTGTSGYNEQFF | 17 | TRBD2 | TRBV5-1
CASRAGSVNTEAFF | 14 | . | TRBV2
CASSPTVSNQPQHF | 14 | . | TRBV6-1
CASSRPVTGGYEQYF | 15 | TRBD1 | TRBV27
CAYPGRNQPQHF | 12 | . | TRBV28
CASSLFGEMAEAFF | 14 | . | TRBV28
CASSLGSGSGETQYF | 15 | . | TRBV5-4
CASSGSGFLVDTQYF | 15 | . | TRBV2
CASSPSASGRVETQYF | 16 | TRBD2 | TRBV18
CASSLAGSNTGELFF | 15 | . | TRBV5-1
CATSEGTGAIAETQYF | 16 | TRBD1 | TRBV15
CASSTTEATNEKLFF | 15 | . | TRBV5-4
CASSKTGIETQYF | 13 | TRBD1 | TRBV28
CASILDREDGYTF | 13 | TRBD1 | TRBV11-2
CASSLDDRRLVEQYF | 15 | . | TRBV7-2
CASSLGPDMEQFF | 13 | . | TRBV27
CASSTRLYQETQYF | 14 | . | TRBV2
CASSDRSSNQPQHF | 14 | . | TRBV28
CSVTTPDSSKETQYF | 15 | . | TRBV29-1
CASSLPGQGSEQYF | 14 | TRBD1 | TRBV7-2
CASSPVAQVNYGYTF | 15 | . | TRBV5-1
CASSDRGRTDTQYF | 14 | TRBD1 | TRBV6-5
CASSDTGNQPQHF | 13 | . | TRBV6-4
CASRGLGIMGNEQFF | 15 | TRBD2 | TRBV19